This note documents a single TCR beta chain sequence. Its target is not known. The CDR3 consists of 18 residues. With 3 bases removed from V and 0 bases from J, the gap between germline ends came to 15 bases. The germline gives CDR1 LNHDA, CDR2 SQIVND (reference sequence). Profiling relied on immunoSEQ multiplex PCR, and the TCRdb table lists in-frame clones only, not all of them. The sample lists roughly 41,000 clones; more than 65% were seen once. The sample originates from a study of vaccination effects on CD4 cells after COVID-19. Once cultured for more than nine days, the cells underwent separation to obtain CD4+ T cells. Subjects were given two BNT162b2 or mRNA-1273 vaccine doses.

The chain recombines TRBV19 with TRBJ1-6; D may be TRBD1 (5 bases). The sample consisted of CD4+ T cells from PBMCs cultured without peptide, taken after COVID-19 vaccination. This clonotype was sampled from a human donor who received a COVID-19 vaccine. CDR3 in amino acids: CASSIHQGVSSYNSPLHF. CDR3 in DNA: TGTGCCAGTAGTATTCATCAAGGGGTCAGCTCCTATAATTCACCCCTCCACTTT.